Presented here are 22 T cell receptor beta chains from one specimen sequenced in a study of blood T cell repertoires in COVID-19. Profiled with immunoSEQ multiplex PCR; TCRdb holds only in-frame clones, not every one. The table lists about 91,000 clones, more than 75% of them singletons. The sample comprised peripheral blood. All receptors come from a man in his 70s with acute or convalescent COVID-19.

This clone has only one observation. The gene calls are TRBV28 and TRBJ1-4; a possible D gene is TRBD1 (6 bases). The germline CDR1 and CDR2 sequences are MDHEN and SYDVKM. With 3 bases removed from V and 9 bases from J, the gap between germline ends came to 14 bases. The CDR3 loop spans 14 amino acids. Written as DNA, the CDR3 is TGTGCCAGCAGTTTGACAGGAGATATGAAAAAACTGTTTTTT. This encodes CASSLTGDMKKLFF.

The rearrangement uses TRBV30 and TRBJ1-5; the match to TRBD1 covers 10 bases. The CDR3 covers 13 residues. V gave up 5 bases and J gave up 7 bases; unmatched junction bases: 5. Germline V gives CDR1 GTSNPN, CDR2 SVGIG (reference sequence). The CDR3 region has the DNA TGTGCCTGGGACGACAGGGGGCAACAGCCCCAGCATTTT. Translating it yields CAWDDRGQQPQHF.

V gene TRBV28 combines with J gene TRBJ1-3, with D perhaps matching TRBD1 (6 bases). The V end was cut by 5 bases, the J end by 4 bases, with 12 bases between. The CDR3 length is 14 residues. CDR1 and CDR2 from the germline V gene are MDHEN and SYDVKM. The CDR3 nucleotides read TGTGCCAGCAGTCCGCAGGGGTTGGGAAACACCATATATTTT. This gives the protein CASSPQGLGNTIYF.

This sequence joins TRBV5-1 and TRBJ1-1; D remains ambiguous. Germline assignment: CDR1 SGHRS and CDR2 YFSETQ. The CDR3 loop spans 13 amino acids. V was trimmed by 2 bases and J by 8 bases, leaving 13 bases between them. CDR3 bases: TGCGCCAGCAGCTTTTTTTTGGGAGACGAAGCTTTCTTT. This encodes CASSFFLGDEAFF.

This clone was detected only a few times. The chain combines TRBV13 with TRBJ1-6, with TRBD1 matching over 8 bases. The CDR3 runs 16 residues. Unmatched junction bases numbered 9, after V lost 3 bases and J lost 8 bases. The germline CDR1 and CDR2 sequences are PRHDT and FYEKMQ (reference sequence). CDR3 coding DNA: TGTGCCAGCAGCTTTAAATACGACAGGGGTGATTCACCCCTCCACTTT. This codes for CASSFKYDRGDSPLHF.

The rearrangement uses TRBV7-2 and TRBJ1-1, with D perhaps TRBD1 (6 bases). The germline gives CDR1 SGHTA, CDR2 FQGNSA. The CDR3 loop spans 18 amino acids. Between the trimmed V and J ends, which lost 4 bases and 0 bases, there was a span of 21 bases. CDR3 residues: CASSSLPGARGVNTEAFF. The CDR3 DNA follows: TGTGCCAGCAGCTCCCTTCCAGGGGCCCGGGGAGTGAACACTGAAGCTTTCTTT.

The genes are TRBV7-9 and TRBJ1-5, with TRBD1 matching over 7 bases. The V segment lost 3 bases and the J segment 11 bases; nucleotides outside the gene matches: 7. This CDR3 comprises 13 residues. Germline values: CDR1 SEHNR, CDR2 FQNEAQ (reference sequence). The CDR3 sequence: CASSLGTAETQHF. The CDR3 nucleotides are TGTGCCAGCAGCTTGGGGACAGCGGAAACCCAGCATTTT. The full variable domain, in which reference TRBV7-9 and TRBJ1-5 provide the parts outside the CDR3, is DTGVSQNPRHKITKRGQNVTFRCDPISEHNRLYWYRQTLGQGPEFLTYFQNEAQLEKSRLLSDRFSAERPKGSFSTLEIQRTEQGDSAMYLCASSLGTAETQHFGDGTRLSIL.

The V gene is TRBV6-1, the J gene TRBJ1-2; D is perhaps TRBD1 (5 bases). The CDR3 extends over 15 amino acids. V was pared by 0 bases and J by 4 bases, with 12 bases between. CDR1 is MNHNS and CDR2 is SASEGT in the germline V gene. CDR3: CASSEAPGQSYGYTF. CDR3 in DNA: TGTGCCAGCAGTGAAGCCCCAGGGCAAAGCTATGGCTACACCTTC.

The chain combines TRBV6-6 with TRBJ2-3, with a possible D match to TRBD2 (7 bases). V lost 7 bases to trimming and J lost 2 bases, with 13 bases between them. Germline values: CDR1 MNHNY, CDR2 SVGAGI (reference sequence). The length of the CDR3 is 14 residues. CDR3 loop: CASNLGGVTDTQYF. DNA of the CDR3: TGTGCCAGCAACCTAGGGGGGGTCACAGATACGCAGTATTTT.

This clone was seen more than once but under ten times. The V gene is TRBV29-1, the J gene TRBJ1-5, with D unclear. Germline CDR1 and CDR2: SQVTM and ANQGSEA. The V end lost 4 bases, the J end lost 6 bases, and 10 bases lay between the germline ends. There are 12 residues in the CDR3. The CDR3 here is CSVGGVSQPQHF. Written as DNA, the CDR3 is TGCAGCGTTGGCGGGGTAAGTCAGCCCCAGCATTTT.

J is TRBJ1-1 and V is TRBV19; 9 bases align to TRBD1. The CDR3 has 15 residues. Germline loops: CDR1 LNHDA, CDR2 SQIVND (reference sequence). V gave up 3 bases and J gave up 7 bases; unmatched junction bases: 9. CDR3 residues: CASSMNRGRRGEAFF. In DNA, the CDR3 is TGTGCCAGTAGTATGAACAGGGGGCGAAGAGGTGAAGCTTTCTTT. Together with reference TRBV19 and TRBJ1-1, the CDR3 gives the full variable domain: DGGITQSPKYLFRKEGQNVTLSCEQNLNHDAMYWYRQDPGQGLRLIYYSQIVNDFQKGDIAEGYSVSREKKESFPLTVTSAQKNPTAFYLCASSMNRGRRGEAFFGQGTRLTVV.

This clone occurred once. This chain links TRBV12-5 with TRBJ2-1; 12 bases line up with TRBD1. Germline V lookup: CDR1 LGHNT, CDR2 FRNRAP. The CDR3 has 15 residues. V was pared by 6 bases and J by 4 bases, with 4 bases of the junction left unmatched. The CDR3 loop reads CASGKGQGAYNEQFF. The CDR3 bases are TGTGCTAGTGGCAAGGGACAGGGGGCTTACAATGAGCAGTTCTTC. Full variable domain (remainder filled in from reference TRBV12-5 and TRBJ2-1): DARVTQTPRHKVTEMGQEVTMRCQPILGHNTVFWYRQTMMQGLELLAYFRNRAPLDDSGMPKDRFSAEMPDATLATLKIQPSEPRDSAVYFCASGKGQGAYNEQFFGPGTRLTVL.

The gene calls are TRBV11-2 and TRBJ1-1, with TRBD1 matching 7 bases. Germline trimming cut 4 bases from V and 11 bases from J; bases unmatched to any gene: 10. Germline CDR1 reads SGHAT; CDR2 reads FQNNGV. CDR3 length equals 13 residues. DNA for the CDR3: TGTGCCAGCAGCTCTGCAGGGGGTTTGGAGGCTTTCTTT. It specifies CASSSAGGLEAFF. Based on the CDR3 plus reference TRBV11-2 and TRBJ1-1, the full variable domain is EAGVAQSPRYKIIEKRQSVAFWCNPISGHATLYWYQQILGQGPKLLIQFQNNGVVDDSQLPKDRFSAERLKGVDSTLKIQPAKLEDSAVYLCASSSAGGLEAFFGQGTRLTVV.

The chain carries TRBV28 and TRBJ2-1; 7 nucleotides line up with TRBD2. The CDR3 totals 15 residues. Per germline, CDR1 MDHEN and CDR2 SYDVKM. Trimming cost V 9 bases and J 2 bases; bases outside gene matches: 10. CDR3 nucleotides: TGTGCCAGTCCTCCTAGCGGAGTTCCCTACAATGAGCAGTTCTTC. Protein: CASPPSGVPYNEQFF.

The V call is TRBV4-1, the J call TRBJ2-5, with 9 bases that match TRBD2. V lost 0 bases, J lost 4 bases, and 3 bases stayed unmatched. The CDR3 is made up of 15 amino acids. From germline, CDR1 is MGHRA and CDR2 YSYEKL. The CDR3 nucleotides are TGCGCCAGCAGCCAAGAGCGGGGGGGCCGAGAGACCCAGTACTTC. This gives the protein CASSQERGGRETQYF.

The chain couples TRBV27 to TRBJ2-7, with D tentatively TRBD2 (5 bases). The V end lost 6 bases, the J end lost 0 bases, and 12 bases lay between the germline ends. The CDR3 is made up of 14 amino acids. Germline CDR1 is MNHEY and CDR2 is SMNVEV (reference sequence). The CDR3 DNA is TGTGCCAGCAGGGCCAGGAGGAGCTCCTACGAGCAGTACGTC. This sequence encodes CASRARRSSYEQYV.

The chain is built from TRBV12-3 or TRBV12-4 and TRBJ2-7; no firm D call. The CDR3 runs to 13 residues. Trimming removed 3 bases at V and 3 bases at J, with 9 bases between. CDR3 sequence (DNA): TGTGCCAGCAGTTTTTACGCGAGCTACGAGCAGTACTTC. This codes for CASSFYASYEQYF.

The V gene is TRBV24-1, the J gene TRBJ2-2; D is perhaps TRBD2 (6 bases). Germline V gene sequence: CDR1 KGHDR, CDR2 SFDVKD. Trimming took off 5 bases at V and 2 bases at J, with 11 bases between the two ends. This CDR3 comprises 15 residues. The DNA for the CDR3 is TGTGCCACCAGTGTCGGGACTCTCAACACCGGGGAGCTGTTTTTT. This gives the protein CATSVGTLNTGELFF.

The V call is TRBV28, the J call TRBJ2-7; 8 nucleotides align to TRBD2. V lost 3 bases to trimming and J lost 5 bases; unmatched junction nucleotides: 9. In germline, CDR1 is MDHEN, CDR2 SYDVKM. There are 15 residues in the CDR3. For the CDR3, the DNA is TGTGCCAGCAGTTTTGGCGGGGGGATCGTAAACGAGCAGTACTTC. Translation gives CASSFGGGIVNEQYF. Variable domain in full (rest from reference TRBV28 and TRBJ2-7): DVKVTQSSRYLVKRTGEKVFLECVQDMDHENMFWYRQDPGLGLRLIYFSYDVKMKEKGDIPEGYSVSREKKERFSLILESASTNQTSMYLCASSFGGGIVNEQYFGPGTRLTVT.

The CDR3: CASSLRRKYEQYF. In nucleotides, the CDR3 is TGTGCCAGCAGCTTAAGGAGGAAATACGAGCAGTACTTC. V and J are TRBV7-2 and TRBJ2-7; tentatively, D is TRBD2 (5 bases). The ends were cut back, 2 bases at V and 4 bases at J, with 9 bases in the middle. Germline V CDR1 and CDR2: SGHTA, FQGNSA. There are 13 residues in the CDR3.

The chain recombines TRBV2 with TRBJ1-2; TRBD1 matches 8 bases. The junction had 13 bases not matched to a gene; V was cut back by 6 bases and J by 4 bases. In germline, CDR1 is SNHLY, CDR2 FYNNEI. The CDR3 has 16 amino acids. The chain's CDR3 is CASRRDRTAAPYGYTF. The CDR3 nucleotides read TGTGCCAGCAGGAGGGACAGGACCGCCGCGCCCTATGGCTACACCTTC.

The rearrangement uses TRBV24-1 and TRBJ2-3; 9 nucleotides match TRBD2. The germline V gene has CDR1 KGHDR and CDR2 SFDVKD. Trimming cost V 4 bases and J 6 bases; bases outside gene matches: 7. The CDR3 contains 15 residues. This CDR3 is CATSDPGTSWDTQYF. The CDR3 region has the DNA TGTGCCACCAGTGACCCCGGGACTAGCTGGGATACGCAGTATTTT.